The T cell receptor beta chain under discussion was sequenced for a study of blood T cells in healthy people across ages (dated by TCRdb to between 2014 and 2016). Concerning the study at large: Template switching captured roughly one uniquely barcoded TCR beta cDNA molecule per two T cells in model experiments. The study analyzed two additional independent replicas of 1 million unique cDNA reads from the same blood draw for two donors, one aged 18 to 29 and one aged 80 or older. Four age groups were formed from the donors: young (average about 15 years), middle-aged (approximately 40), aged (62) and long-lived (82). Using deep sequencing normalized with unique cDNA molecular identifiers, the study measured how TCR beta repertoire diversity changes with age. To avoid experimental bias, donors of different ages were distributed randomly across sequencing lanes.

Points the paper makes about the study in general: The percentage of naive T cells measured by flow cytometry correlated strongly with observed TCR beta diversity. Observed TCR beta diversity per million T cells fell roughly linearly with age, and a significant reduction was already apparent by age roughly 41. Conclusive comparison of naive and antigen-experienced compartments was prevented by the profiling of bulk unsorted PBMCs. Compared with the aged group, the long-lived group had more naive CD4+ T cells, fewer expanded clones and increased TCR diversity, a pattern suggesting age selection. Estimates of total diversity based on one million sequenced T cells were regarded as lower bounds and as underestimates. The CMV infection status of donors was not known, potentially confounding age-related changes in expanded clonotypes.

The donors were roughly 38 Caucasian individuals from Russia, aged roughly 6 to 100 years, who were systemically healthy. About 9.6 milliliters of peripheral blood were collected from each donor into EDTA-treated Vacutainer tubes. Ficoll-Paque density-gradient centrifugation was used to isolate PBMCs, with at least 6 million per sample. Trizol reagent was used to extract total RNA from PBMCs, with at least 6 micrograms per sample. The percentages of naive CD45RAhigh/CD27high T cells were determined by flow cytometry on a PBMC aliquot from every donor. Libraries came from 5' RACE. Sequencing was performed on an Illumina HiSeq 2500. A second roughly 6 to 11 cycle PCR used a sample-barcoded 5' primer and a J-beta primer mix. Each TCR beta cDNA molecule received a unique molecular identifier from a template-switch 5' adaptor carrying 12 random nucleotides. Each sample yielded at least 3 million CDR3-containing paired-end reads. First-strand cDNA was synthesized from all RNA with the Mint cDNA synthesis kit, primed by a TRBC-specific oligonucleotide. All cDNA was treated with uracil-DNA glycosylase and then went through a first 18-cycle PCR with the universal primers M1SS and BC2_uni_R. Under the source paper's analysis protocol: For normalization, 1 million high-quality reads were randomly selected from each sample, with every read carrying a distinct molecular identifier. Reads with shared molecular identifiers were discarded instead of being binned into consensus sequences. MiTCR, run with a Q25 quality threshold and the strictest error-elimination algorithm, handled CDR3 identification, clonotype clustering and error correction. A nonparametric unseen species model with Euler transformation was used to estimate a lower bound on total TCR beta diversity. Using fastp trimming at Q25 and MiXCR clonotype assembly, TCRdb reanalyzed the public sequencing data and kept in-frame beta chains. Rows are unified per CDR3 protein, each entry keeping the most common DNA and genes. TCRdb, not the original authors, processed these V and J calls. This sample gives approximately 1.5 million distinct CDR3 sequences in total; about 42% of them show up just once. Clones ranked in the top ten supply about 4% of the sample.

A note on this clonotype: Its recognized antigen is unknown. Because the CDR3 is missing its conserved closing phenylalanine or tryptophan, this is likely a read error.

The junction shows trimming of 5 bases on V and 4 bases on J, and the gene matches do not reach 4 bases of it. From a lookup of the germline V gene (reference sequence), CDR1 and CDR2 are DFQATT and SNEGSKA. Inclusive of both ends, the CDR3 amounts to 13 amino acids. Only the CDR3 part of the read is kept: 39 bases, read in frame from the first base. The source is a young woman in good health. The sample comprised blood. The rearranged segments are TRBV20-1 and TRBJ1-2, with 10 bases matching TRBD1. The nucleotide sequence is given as TGCAGTGCTTCGACAGGGGGCCCCTATGGCTACACCTCC. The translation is CSASTGGPYGYTS.